Listed here are 7 T cell receptor beta chains from one sample, sequenced in a study of blood T cells in healthy people across ages. Using a J-beta primer mix together with a sample-barcoded 5' primer, a second PCR was run for roughly 7 to 11 cycles. TCRdb reanalysed the 5' RACE reads using MiXCR and keeps one entry per CDR3 protein. This sample has some 1.5 million distinct CDR3 sequences, with approximately 39% found just once. Sequencing used blood. Source of these receptors: a woman aged 18-29 years in good health.

CDR3 in DNA: TGTGCCACCAGCAGAGATGGGGGGACAGGCCATGAAAAACTGTTTTTT. Its translation is CATSRDGGTGHEKLFF. The chain combines TRBV15 with TRBJ1-4, with TRBD1 matching 8 bases. The CDR3 length is 16 residues. V lost 0 bases to trimming and J lost 6 bases; unmatched junction nucleotides: 6. Germline CDR1 reads LNHNV; CDR2 reads YYDKDF (reference sequence). Combining the CDR3 with reference TRBV15 and TRBJ1-4 gives the whole variable domain DAMVIQNPRYQVTQFGKPVTLSCSQTLNHNVMYWYQQKSSQAPKLLFHYYDKDFNNEADTPDNFQSRRPNTSFCFLDIRSPGLGDTAMYLCATSRDGGTGHEKLFFGSGTQLSVL.

The chain joins TRBV21-1 to TRBJ2-3; the tabulated D call, TRBD2, remains unverified against the DNA. TRBV21-1 represents a pseudogene. The CDR3 totals 15 residues. CDR3 residues: CASRKPATNTDTQYF. CDR3 sequence (DNA): TGTGCCAGCAGAAAACCCGCTACTAACACAGATACGCAGTATTTT.

This chain joins TRBV20-1 and TRBJ2-1, with 10 bases identical to TRBD2. The CDR3 loop spans 16 amino acids. Germline values: CDR1 DFQATT, CDR2 SNEGSKA (reference sequence). The J segment lost 13 bases and the V segment lost 0 bases, leaving 15 bases of the junction unmatched. As DNA, the CDR3 is TGCAGTGCTAGAGATGCTAGCGGGGGCCAGGTAGAGACCCAGTTCTTC. Translation gives CSARDASGGQVETQFF.

This clonotype was picked up one time. The chain has TRBV6-5 and TRBJ1-2; no clear D. V dropped 11 bases and J dropped 8 bases, with 21 bases sitting between them. The CDR3 runs to 13 residues. Germline CDR1 and CDR2: MNHEY and SVGAGI. The CDR3 protein is CAGRTLSSAGYTF. Here the CDR3 DNA reads TGTGCCGGCCGTACTCTCAGCTCCGCAGGCTACACCTTC.

The V and J genes are TRBV9 and TRBJ2-7; D is perhaps TRBD1 or TRBD2 (5 bases each). Trimming took off 0 bases at V and 1 base at J, with 8 bases between the two ends. The CDR3 contains 14 residues. Germline V gene sequence: CDR1 SGDLS, CDR2 YYNGEE. The DNA of the CDR3 is TGTGCCAGCAGCGTAGAGGGACGATCCTACGAGCAGTACTTC. Its protein product is CASSVEGRSYEQYF.

This clonotype has just a few counts. The chain combines TRBV6-2 or TRBV6-3 with TRBJ1-5, with unresolved D. In germline, CDR1 is MNHEY, CDR2 SVGEGT. V was clipped by 1 base and J by 1 base, with 5 bases between them. The CDR3 consists of 14 residues. The CDR3 DNA is TGTGCCAGCAGTTACTTGGGAAGCAATCAGCCCCAGCATTTT. It specifies CASSYLGSNQPQHF.

The chain couples TRBV3-1 to TRBJ2-4; 7 bases agree with TRBD1. CDR1 LGHDT and CDR2 YNNKEL come from the germline V gene (reference sequence). CDR3 length equals 16 residues. V was clipped by 4 bases and J by 0 bases; unmatched bases: 6. The CDR3 spells CASSPGQTLAKNIQYF. CDR3 nucleotide sequence: TGTGCCAGCAGCCCGGGACAGACGTTAGCCAAAAACATTCAGTACTTC.